These T cell receptor beta chains were read from a single sample in a study of OX40 agonist ivuxolimab in advanced cancers. Libraries were prepared by immunoSEQ multiplex PCR; TCRdb keeps only in-frame clonotypes and omits some of them. The repertoire holds fewer than 85,000 clones, with over 75% as singletons. This specimen consisted of CD4+ or CD8+ T cells sorted from blood, obtained in a trial of the OX40 agonist ivuxolimab. These receptors were collected from an adult with an advanced solid tumor such as melanoma, head and neck, liver or kidney cancer. CDR3s include the opening cysteine and the closing phenylalanine or tryptophan. The order of the fields is clone size, D gene, V gene, J gene, CDR3 protein, CDR3 DNA. The D gene is left open where the match is weak. Rows may omit the clone size; those that give it use once, few, many or a size class.

.	.	TRBV5-1	TRBJ1-4	CASSSTGGNEKLFF	TGCGCCAGCAGCTCGACGGGCGGTAATGAAAAACTGTTTTTT
.	TRBD2	TRBV11-2	TRBJ2-5	CASSLSGTSGGGIQYF	TGTGCCAGCAGCTTGTCCGGGACTAGCGGGGGGGGCATCCAGTACTTC
.	.	TRBV5-6	TRBJ1-2	CASTPDTSNYGYTF	TGTGCCAGCACCCCTGATACGTCGAACTATGGCTACACCTTC
many	.	TRBV7-2	TRBJ1-1	CASSQQVDTEAFF	TGTGCCAGCAGTCAACAGGTGGACACTGAAGCTTTCTTT
.	.	TRBV15	TRBJ2-7	CATSRDRTAVAGEQYF	TGTGCCACCAGCAGAGATAGGACAGCGGTGGCTGGCGAGCAGTACTTC
.	TRBD2	TRBV13	TRBJ2-5	CASSLERSGRVPGTQYF	TGTGCCAGCAGCTTAGAAAGGAGCGGGAGAGTGCCGGGGACCCAGTACTTC
.	TRBD1	TRBV6-5	TRBJ2-7	CASNRGRTSYEQYF	TGTGCCAGCAACAGGGGGCGGACTTCCTACGAGCAGTACTTC
.	.	TRBV6-6	TRBJ1-5	CASTTGWNKPQHF	TGTGCCAGCACCACAGGGTGGAATAAGCCCCAGCATTTT
once	.	TRBV6-6	TRBJ1-2	CASSYLETAIRGYTF	TGTGCCAGCAGTTACCTAGAGACAGCTATTAGAGGCTACACCTTC
once	.	TRBV28	TRBJ2-4	CASSPGGLRGDIQYF	TGTGCCAGCAGTCCCGGGGGCCTTAGGGGGGACATTCAGTACTTC
.	TRBD1	TRBV28	TRBJ1-1	CASSASGQPEAFF	TGTGCCAGCAGTGCCTCGGGACAGCCTGAAGCTTTCTTT
.	.	TRBV5-1	TRBJ2-3	CASSFPGEDTQYF	TGCGCCAGCAGCTTTCCGGGGGAAGATACGCAGTATTTT
.	.	TRBV2	TRBJ2-6	CASTSDGANVLTF	TGTGCCAGCACGTCTGACGGGGCCAACGTCCTGACTTTC
few	TRBD1	TRBV30	TRBJ1-6	CAWRRTGANSPLHF	TGTGCCTGGAGAAGGACAGGGGCTAATTCACCCCTCCACTTT
.	TRBD2	TRBV18	TRBJ2-1	CASSGVFRGDEQFF	TGTGCCAGCTCAGGAGTGTTCCGGGGGGATGAGCAGTTCTTC
.	TRBD1	TRBV5-1	TRBJ1-2	CASSSSGQGANYGYTF	TGCGCCAGCAGCTCTTCAGGACAGGGAGCTAACTATGGCTACACCTTC
.	.	TRBV29-1	TRBJ1-1	CSVEAQGAFF	TGCAGCGTTGAAGCCCAGGGAGCTTTCTTT
few	.	TRBV29-1	TRBJ1-2	CSVEGMRGDVNYGYTF	TGCAGCGTTGAAGGCATGCGGGGAGACGTTAACTATGGCTACACCTTC
.	TRBD2	TRBV11-2	TRBJ2-3	CASSLPGLAGDTQYF	TGTGCCAGCAGCTTACCGGGACTAGCGGGAGATACGCAGTATTTT
.	.	TRBV19	TRBJ1-4	CASSIAGEYEKLFF	TGTGCCAGTAGTATTGCGGGGGAGTATGAAAAACTGTTTTTT
.	TRBD1	TRBV2	TRBJ1-3	CASSFGTGAPGNTIYF	TGTGCCAGCAGTTTCGGGACAGGGGCGCCCGGAAACACCATATATTTT
.	TRBD1	TRBV5-1	TRBJ2-5	CASSLGTDQETQYF	TGCGCCAGCAGCCTAGGGACAGACCAAGAGACCCAGTACTTC
.	.	TRBV6-5	TRBJ2-2	CASRFNTGELFF	TGTGCCAGCAGATTTAACACCGGGGAGCTGTTTTTT
.	TRBD1	TRBV7-2	TRBJ2-1	CASSLQDRGSDEQFF	TGTGCCAGCAGCCTCCAGGACAGGGGTAGTGATGAGCAGTTCTTC
.	TRBD2	TRBV28	TRBJ2-3	CASSAQGLAGLYTDTQYF	TGTGCCAGCAGTGCACAAGGACTAGCGGGGTTATACACAGATACGCAGTATTTT
few	.	TRBV7-2	TRBJ2-3	CASSPGGADTQYF	TGTGCCAGCAGCCCGGGTGGGGCAGATACGCAGTATTTT
.	.	TRBV19	TRBJ2-6	CASSMGGPGSGANVLTF	TGTGCCAGTAGTATGGGGGGCCCGGGTTCTGGGGCCAACGTCCTGACTTTC
.	.	TRBV7-9	TRBJ1-1	CASSLGGGTEAFF	TGTGCCAGCAGCTTGGGGGGAGGCACTGAAGCTTTCTTT
.	.	TRBV6-5	TRBJ1-3	CASRKGGAGNTIYF	TGTGCCAGCAGGAAGGGGGGGGCCGGAAACACCATATATTTT
.	TRBD1	TRBV7-2	TRBJ2-7	CASSRTGGPYEQYF	TGTGCCAGCAGCCGGACAGGGGGTCCCTACGAGCAGTACTTC
.	.	TRBV7-2	TRBJ1-2	CASSSSTAYGYTF	TGTGCCAGCAGCTCCTCGACAGCTTATGGCTACACCTTC
once	.	TRBV19	TRBJ2-2	CASRVGRNTGELFF	TGTGCCAGTAGGGTGGGCAGGAACACCGGGGAGCTGTTTTTT
few	TRBD1	TRBV7-2	TRBJ2-7	CASSPQGQGFYEQYF	TGTGCCAGCAGCCCCCAGGGACAGGGCTTCTACGAGCAGTACTTC
once	TRBD1	TRBV2	TRBJ1-4	CASDRVGEKLFF	TGTGCCAGTGACAGGGTGGGTGAAAAACTGTTTTTT
.	TRBD2	TRBV13	TRBJ2-7	CASSGGDGFYEQYF	TGTGCCAGCAGCGGGGGGGACGGATTCTACGAGCAGTACTTC
few	TRBD2	TRBV10-1	TRBJ2-1	CASSRGLAGGVQFF	TGCGCCAGCAGTCGAGGACTAGCGGGAGGAGTACAGTTCTTC
.	TRBD1	TRBV19	TRBJ1-2	CASSPSTGPGYGYTF	TGTGCCAGTAGTCCTTCGACAGGGCCGGGCTATGGCTACACCTTC
few	.	TRBV19	TRBJ1-5	CASSVQAGNQPQHF	TGTGCCAGTAGTGTTCAGGCGGGCAATCAGCCCCAGCATTTT
.	TRBD2	TRBV28	TRBJ2-1	CASRTLAGANNEQFF	TGTGCCAGCAGAACCCTAGCGGGAGCCAACAATGAGCAGTTCTTC
.	.	TRBV18	TRBJ2-4	CASSLPKGKNIQYF	TGTGCCAGCTCACTACCTAAGGGAAAAAACATTCAGTACTTC
.	.	TRBV5-4	TRBJ2-6	CASYPSRGNSGANVLTF	TGTGCCAGCTACCCGAGTCGGGGGAATTCTGGGGCCAACGTCCTGACTTTC
.	TRBD1	TRBV12-5	TRBJ1-5	CASGLVLVGTGAKGPQHF	TGTGCTAGTGGTTTGGTACTTGTTGGGACAGGGGCCAAGGGGCCCCAGCATTTT
.	.	TRBV30	TRBJ1-3	CASGGQGSGNTIYF	TGTGCCTCCGGAGGGCAGGGGTCTGGAAACACCATATATTTT
few	TRBD2	TRBV14	TRBJ2-3	CASSQRAGATDTQYF	TGTGCCAGCAGCCAGAGAGCGGGGGCGACAGATACGCAGTATTTT
.	TRBD1	TRBV19	TRBJ1-2	CASSIAWDSSDYGYTF	TGTGCCAGTAGTATAGCCTGGGACAGCTCCGACTATGGCTACACCTTC
.	.	TRBV7-2	TRBJ2-3	CASSFNRGPGSSTDTQYF	TGTGCCAGCAGCTTCAATCGGGGTCCGGGATCCAGCACAGATACGCAGTATTTT